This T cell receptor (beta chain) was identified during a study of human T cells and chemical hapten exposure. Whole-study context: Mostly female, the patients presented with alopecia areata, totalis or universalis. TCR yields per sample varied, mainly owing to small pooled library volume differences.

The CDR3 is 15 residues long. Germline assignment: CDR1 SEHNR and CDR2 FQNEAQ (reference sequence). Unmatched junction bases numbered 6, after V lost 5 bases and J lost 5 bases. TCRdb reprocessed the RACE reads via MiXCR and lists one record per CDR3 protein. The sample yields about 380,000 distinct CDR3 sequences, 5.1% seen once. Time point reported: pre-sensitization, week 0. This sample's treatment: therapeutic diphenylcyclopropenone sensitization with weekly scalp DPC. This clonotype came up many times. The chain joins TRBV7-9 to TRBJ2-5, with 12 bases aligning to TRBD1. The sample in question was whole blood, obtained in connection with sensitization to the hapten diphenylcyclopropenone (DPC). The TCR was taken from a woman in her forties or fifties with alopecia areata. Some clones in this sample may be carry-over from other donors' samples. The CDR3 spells CASSGGQGALETQYF. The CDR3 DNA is TGTGCCAGCAGCGGGGGACAGGGGGCGTTGGAGACCCAGTACTTC.